The 16 T cell receptor delta chains reported below all come from one sample, sequenced in a study of gamma-delta T cells after stem cell transplantation. With CATT, TCRdb re-called clones from the RT-PCR reads. This sample carries about 2,100 delta-chain clones, over 25% of them seen once, and the ten largest clones take about two fifths. The sample consisted of gamma-delta T cells. These receptors all come from a human donor. It is not recorded whose cells these are; they may come from a transplant donor.

This clone is classed as medium-sized. This sample includes further DNA sequences coding for the same CDR3. The genes are TRDV2 and TRDJ1; 10 nucleotides agree with TRDD3. CDR3 length equals 19 residues. Germline V lookup: CDR1 GEAIGNYY, CDR2 EKD. Germline trimming cut 0 bases from V and 0 bases from J; bases unmatched to any gene: 12. For the CDR3, the DNA is TGTGCCTGTGACACCGTTAGTACTGGGGGATCCACATACACCGATAAACTCATCTTT. Residues: CACDTVSTGGSTYTDKLIF.

Only a few counts were recorded for this clone. This likely reflects a read error, since a far larger clone is one base away. Distinct nucleotide sequences in the sample also encode this CDR3. The chain recombines TRDV2 with TRDJ1; 7 bases are shared with TRDD3. Trimming took 3 bases from V and 0 from J; bases not matched to a gene: 9. Germline CDR1 GEAIGNYY, CDR2 EKD. This CDR3 has 16 amino acids. CDR3 in DNA: TGTGCCTGTGACCACCTTACTGGGGATCACACCGATAAACTCATCTTT. This codes for CACDHLTGDHTDKLIF.

The table lists this clone with a few counts. The rearrangement uses TRDV2 and TRDJ1, with 13 bases matching TRDD3. V gave up 2 bases and J gave up 0 bases; unmatched junction bases: 11. From germline, CDR1 is GEAIGNYY and CDR2 EKD. The CDR3 loop spans 19 amino acids. CDR3 region: CACDILLGDTRSDTDKLIF. CDR3 DNA sequence: TGTGCCTGTGACATACTACTGGGGGATACGAGGTCGGACACCGATAAACTCATCTTT.

By share, this clone counts as medium-sized (0.01 to 0.1%). V gene TRDV2 combines with J gene TRDJ4, with TRDD3 identical over 13 bases. Per germline, CDR1 GEAIGNYY and CDR2 EKD. V lost 0 bases and J lost 1; bases outside the gene matches: 10. The CDR3 is 18 residues long. DNA of the CDR3: TGTGCCTGTGACACCGTTTCACTGGGGGATACGCAAGACAGACCCCTGATCTTT. Encoded protein: CACDTVSLGDTQDRPLIF.

This clone is classed as medium-sized. V is TRDV1 and J is TRDJ1; 9 positions agree with TRDD2. The CDR3 is made up of 20 amino acids. V gave up 8 bases and J gave up 0 bases; unmatched junction bases: 22. CDR1 and CDR2 (germline): TSWWSYY, QGS. The CDR3 sequence is CALIKAFLRVGGLYTDKLIF. The CDR3 bases are TGTGCTCTTATCAAGGCCTTCCTACGTGTCGGGGGGTTGTACACCGATAAACTCATCTTT.

This clone was detected a few times. A single base is all that separates this from a far larger clone, so a read error is likely. The sample carries other DNA sequences with the same CDR3. The chain is built from TRDV2 and TRDJ1; D might be TRDD3 (6 bases). V shed 0 bases and J shed 4 bases, with 14 bases lying between them. Looked up from germline, CDR1 is GEAIGNYY and CDR2 is EKD. This CDR3 contains 15 residues. The CDR3 nucleotides are TGTGCCTGTGACACCGTAGGGGGAGCCCGCGATAAACTCATCTTT. Translation gives CACDTVGGARDKLIF.

In the case of this clone: A read error likely explains this, since a far larger clone differs by one base. This specimen includes other DNA sequences encoding the same CDR3. This rearrangement joins TRDV2 to TRDJ1; D is unresolved. CDR1 is GEAIGNYY, CDR2 EKD, per germline. The CDR3 consists of 15 residues. This CDR3 reads CACDALDGRTDKLIF. In nucleotides, the CDR3 is TGTGCATGTGACGCTCTTGACGGGAGGACCGATAAACTCATCTTT.

Only a few counts were recorded for this clone. The chain uses TRDV1 and TRDJ1; 9 bases agree with TRDD2. With 3 bases clipped from V and 11 bases from J, the junction kept 37 bases outside the gene matches. The CDR3 loop spans 23 amino acids. The germline V gene has CDR1 TSWWSYY and CDR2 QGS. The CDR3 DNA follows: TGTGCTCTTGGGGACCTAATATCTCCCCTTCCTACCGTAATGGGGAGCGGGAAACGAGAGCTCATCTTT. It codes for CALGDLISPLPTVMGSGKRELIF.

This clone was recorded a few times. V is TRDV2 and J is TRDJ1, with 8 bases lining up with TRDD3. CDR1 is GEAIGNYY and CDR2 is EKD in the germline V gene. The CDR3 loop spans 15 amino acids. With V trimmed by 3 bases and J by 0 bases, 5 bases remained unmatched. Here the CDR3 reads CACDLLGDYTDKLIF. CDR3 sequence (DNA): TGTGCCTGTGACCTCCTGGGGGACTACACCGATAAACTCATCTTT.

The chain links TRDV2 to TRDJ3; D unclear. CDR3 length: 17 amino acids. Per germline, CDR1 GEAIGNYY and CDR2 EKD. Deletions cut 4 bases from V and 0 bases from J, with 12 bases between. Written as DNA, the CDR3 is TGTGCCTGTGATCCGTACTCAAGCTCCTGGGACACCCGACAGATGTTTTTC. Translated: CACDPYSSSWDTRQMFF.

Concerning this clone: Given a far larger clone just one base away, this is likely a sequencing read error. The sample has other DNA sequences that encode this CDR3 too. V is TRDV2 and J is TRDJ1; 12 bases agree with TRDD3. Germline V lookup: CDR1 GEAIGNYY, CDR2 EKD. The CDR3 sequence is 16 residues long. CDR3 sequence reads: CACDSLGDTNTDKLIF. In nucleotides, the CDR3 is TGCGCCTGTGACTCACTGGGGGATACCAACACCGATAAACTCATCTTT.

V gene TRDV2 combines with J gene TRDJ1; D gene unclear. CDR1 is GEAIGNYY and CDR2 is EKD in the germline V gene. The CDR3 sequence is 14 residues long. Trimming shortened V by 0 bases and J by 2 bases, and 9 bases separated the two germline ends. The CDR3: CACDTVELTDKLIF. DNA of the CDR3: TGTGCCTGTGACACCGTTGAGCTGACCGATAAACTCATCTTT.

This clone was counted a few times. The chain employs TRDV2 and TRDJ1; maybe TRDD3 (5 bases). The CDR3 is 15 amino acids. Deletions cut 4 bases from V and 0 bases from J, with 14 bases between. Germline CDR1 is GEAIGNYY and CDR2 is EKD. CDR3 region: CACEPMGPHTDKLIF. The CDR3 nucleotides are TGTGCCTGTGAGCCGATGGGGCCTCACACCGATAAACTCATCTTT.

A few counts support this clone. CDR3 sequence: CAFKGASALGVDTDKLIF. As DNA, the CDR3 is TGTGCCTTTAAAGGCGCCTCGGCTTTGGGGGTCGACACCGATAAACTCATCTTT. This chain links TRDV3 with TRDJ1; the D gene is possibly TRDD3 (6 bases). The CDR3 length is 18 residues. The germline V gene has CDR1 TVYSNPD and CDR2 GDNSRS (reference sequence). V lost 1 base, J lost 0 bases, and 24 bases lay in between.

To note about this clone: This likely traces to a read error, being one base from a far larger clone. Different DNA sequences within this sample yield the same CDR3. The genes are TRDV2 and TRDJ1; 7 bases are shared with TRDD3. The CDR3 totals 16 residues. Germline V gene lookup returns CDR1 GEAIGNYY and CDR2 EKD. Losses at the gene ends were 7 bases for V and 0 bases for J; bases not matched to a gene: 13. CDR3 residues: CACDHLTGDHTDKLIF. The CDR3 DNA sequence: TGTGCCTGCGACCACCTTACTGGGGACCACACCGATAAACTCATCTTT.

This clone was observed a few times. The rearrangement joins TRDV2 to TRDJ2; unclear D gene. Germline loops: CDR1 GEAIGNYY, CDR2 EKD. The CDR3 runs to 17 residues. The ends were cut back, 0 bases at V and 5 bases at J, with 18 bases in the middle. CDR3 nucleotides: TGTGCCTGTGACACCTTGGGCGGTCATCCGCTTACAGCACAACTCTTCTTT. This gives the protein CACDTLGGHPLTAQLFF.